This TCR beta chain stems from a study of blood T cell repertoires in COVID-19. This table comes from immunoSEQ multiplex PCR, and its TCRdb copy is limited to in-frame clones, with some not included. The sample has fewer than 400,000 clones; 90% to 95% are singletons. Those enrolled, adults aged about 18 to 89 years, came from some 25 US areas. Participants reported their clinical history, and cohort assignment relied on those reports. Trimming took off 1 base at V and 4 bases at J, with 9 bases between the two ends. This CDR3 contains 14 residues. Germline V CDR1 and CDR2: SGHDT, YYEEEE. Sequencing was carried out using PBMCs or T cells enriched from blood (not recorded which). This TCR came from a woman between 25 and 40 years old who had been exposed to COVID-19. This chain connects TRBV5-6 to TRBJ1-3, with D hard to call. CDR3 sequence: CASSLPGSGNTIYF. The CDR3 DNA follows: TGTGCCAGCAGCTTGCCGGGTTCGGGAAACACCATATATTTT.